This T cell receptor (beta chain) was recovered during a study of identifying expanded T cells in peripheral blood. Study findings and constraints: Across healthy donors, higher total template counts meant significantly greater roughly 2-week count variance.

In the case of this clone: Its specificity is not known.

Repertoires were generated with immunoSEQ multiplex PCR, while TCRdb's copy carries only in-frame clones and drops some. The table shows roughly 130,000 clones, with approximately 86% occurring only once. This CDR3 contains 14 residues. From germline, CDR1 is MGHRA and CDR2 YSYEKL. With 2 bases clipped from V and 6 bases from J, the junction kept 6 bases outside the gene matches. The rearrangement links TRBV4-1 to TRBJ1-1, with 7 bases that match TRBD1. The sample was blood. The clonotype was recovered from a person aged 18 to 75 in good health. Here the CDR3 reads CASSQTDRAAEAFF. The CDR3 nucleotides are TGCGCCAGCAGCCAAACCGACAGGGCTGCTGAAGCTTTCTTT.